These 20 T cell receptor beta chains were all obtained from the same sample, sequenced in a study of control samples from healthy donors and cancer patients. Libraries were prepared by immunoSEQ multiplex PCR; TCRdb keeps only in-frame clonotypes and omits some of them. Here the sample spans about 95,000 clones, about 87% being singletons. The specimen was blood. The receptors shown here come from a woman aged 65 to 85 in good health.

There are a few counts of this clone. The chain combines TRBV11-2 with TRBJ1-1; 9 bases are shared with TRBD1. Looked up from germline, CDR1 is SGHAT and CDR2 is FQNNGV. With V trimmed by 1 base and J by 1 base, 7 bases remained unmatched. The CDR3 extends over 17 amino acids. The CDR3, as DNA: TGTGCCAGCAGCTTAGTTTTGCCGGGACAGGGGAACACTGAAGCTTTCTTT. The encoded protein is CASSLVLPGQGNTEAFF.

This clone was detected only a few times. The chain carries TRBV10-3 and TRBJ1-1; TRBD1 is a possible D gene (6 bases). The length of the CDR3 is 16 residues. CDR1 is ENHRY and CDR2 is SYGVKD in the germline V gene. With 7 bases removed from V and 2 bases from J, the gap between germline ends came to 20 bases. CDR3 bases: TGTGCCATCACCCCCGGGGCCGGGACAACAAACACTGAAGCTTTCTTT. It specifies CAITPGAGTTNTEAFF.

The rearrangement links TRBV4-2 to TRBJ2-3, with 13 bases matching TRBD2. Trimming removed 0 bases from V and 3 bases from J; junction bases left unmatched: 9. This CDR3 is 19 amino acids long. CDR1 is LGHNA and CDR2 is YNFKEQ in the germline V gene. In DNA form, the CDR3 reads TGTGCCAGCAGCCAAGATCTCCGGACTAGCGGGGGTGCGACAGATACGCAGTATTTT. Residues: CASSQDLRTSGGATDTQYF.

V and J are TRBV29-1 and TRBJ1-2, with 9 bases aligning to TRBD1. Germline V gene data show CDR1 as SQVTM and CDR2 as ANQGSEA. Germline trimming cut 4 bases from V and 8 bases from J; bases unmatched to any gene: 11. The CDR3 extends over 14 amino acids. DNA for the CDR3: TGCAGCGTTGCGACAGGACAGGGGTCTTACGGCTACACCTTC. Its protein is CSVATGQGSYGYTF.

This clone was seen once. J is TRBJ1-2 and V is TRBV7-6; a weak D match, TRBD1 (5 bases). Germline loops: CDR1 SGHVS, CDR2 FNYEAQ. With 4 bases removed from V and 3 bases from J, the gap between germline ends came to 12 bases. The CDR3 runs 14 residues. CDR3 protein: CASSSGTGDYGYTF. In DNA, the CDR3 is TGTGCCAGCAGCTCCGGGACGGGGGACTATGGCTACACCTTC.

This clone occurred once. The chain joins TRBV4-3 to TRBJ1-1, with D unresolved. This CDR3 comprises 13 residues. Trimming removed 1 base from V and 5 bases from J, with 8 bases in between. CDR1 and CDR2 from the germline V gene are LGHNA and YSLEER. The CDR3 DNA sequence: TGCGCCAGCAGCCAAGGAGGGAGAACTGAAGCTTTCTTT. Its translation is CASSQGGRTEAFF.

V and J are TRBV11-3 and TRBJ1-1; the D is unclear. V was clipped by 5 bases and J by 1 base, with 8 bases between them. This CDR3 has 13 residues. Germline V CDR1 and CDR2: SGHNT, YENEEA. The CDR3: CASSEGANTEAFF. The CDR3 DNA is TGTGCCAGCAGCGAAGGAGCGAACACTGAAGCTTTCTTT.

This clone was seen a single time. This chain joins TRBV28 and TRBJ1-5; 8 nucleotides match TRBD1. Germline V gene sequence: CDR1 MDHEN, CDR2 SYDVKM. Trimming removed 3 bases from V and 6 bases from J; junction bases left unmatched: 7. The CDR3 loop spans 15 amino acids. The CDR3 coding sequence is TGTGCCAGCAGTTTGGGGCAGGGGGCCGGTCAGCCCCAGCATTTT. As protein: CASSLGQGAGQPQHF.

The gene calls are TRBV19 and TRBJ2-5; 10 bases line up with TRBD2. This CDR3 is built from 13 residues. CDR1 and CDR2 from the germline V gene are LNHDA and SQIVND (reference sequence). The J segment lost 4 bases and the V segment lost 4 bases, leaving 0 bases of the junction unmatched. The CDR3 spells CASSRLAGETQYF. The CDR3 DNA is TGTGCCAGTAGTAGACTAGCGGGAGAGACCCAGTACTTC.

The chain recombines TRBV2 with TRBJ2-2, with D hard to call. Trimming removed 4 bases from V and 5 bases from J, with 8 bases in between. Germline V CDR1 and CDR2: SNHLY, FYNNEI. CDR3 length: 13 residues. CDR3 nucleotide sequence: TGTGCCAGCAGTGTGGAGACTACCGGGGAGCTGTTTTTT. Translated, it gives CASSVETTGELFF.

The J gene is TRBJ2-2, the V gene TRBV5-1; no clear D. V lost 0 bases to trimming and J lost 2 bases, with 8 bases between them. This CDR3 region has 15 residues. Germline CDR1 SGHRS, CDR2 YFSETQ. The DNA of the CDR3 is TGCGCCAGCAGCTTGGGGACCACCAACACCGGGGAGCTGTTTTTT. Protein product: CASSLGTTNTGELFF.

This clone was counted a few times. The gene calls are TRBV14 and TRBJ2-5; 8 positions agree with TRBD2. This CDR3 has 17 amino acids. From germline, CDR1 is SGHDN and CDR2 FVKESK. With 0 bases clipped from V and 2 bases from J, the junction kept 8 bases outside the gene matches. The CDR3 nucleotides are TGTGCCAGCAGCCAAGACTCAGGCGGGGGGCCTCAAGAGACCCAGTACTTC. As protein: CASSQDSGGGPQETQYF.

This sequence joins TRBV6-5 and TRBJ1-4; D remains ambiguous. The CDR3 totals 14 residues. Looked up from germline, CDR1 is MNHEY and CDR2 is SVGAGI. The V end was cut by 10 bases, the J end by 4 bases, with 16 bases between. As DNA, the CDR3 is TGTGCCATCCGTGCAAGACCGCGTAATGAAAAACTGTTTTTT. Amino acid sequence: CAIRARPRNEKLFF.

The gene calls are TRBV5-1 and TRBJ2-7, with 9 bases that match TRBD1. Germline V CDR1 and CDR2: SGHRS, YFSETQ. This CDR3 has 14 residues. The ends lost 7 bases at V and 4 bases at J; junction bases unmatched: 9. CDR3 DNA: TGCGCCAGCGGCAGGGGACAGGGTGGTTACGAGCAGTACTTC. This gives the protein CASGRGQGGYEQYF.

J is TRBJ1-2 and V is TRBV5-1, with 7 bases matching TRBD1. V shed 4 bases, J shed 6 bases, and the junction held 6 bases outside the gene matches. The CDR3 loop spans 13 amino acids. Germline V gives CDR1 SGHRS, CDR2 YFSETQ. This chain's CDR3 is CASSGTGVDGYTF. The DNA for the CDR3 is TGCGCCAGCAGCGGAACAGGGGTGGATGGCTACACCTTC.

The chain couples TRBV5-1 to TRBJ1-1; D is possibly TRBD1 (6 bases). Trimming removed 7 bases at V and 0 bases at J, with 13 bases between. The V gene's germline CDR1 is SGHRS and CDR2 YFSETQ. The CDR3 has 14 residues. For the CDR3, the DNA is TGCGCCAGCCAGGACAGCTACATGAACACTGAAGCTTTCTTT. As protein: CASQDSYMNTEAFF.

V gene TRBV7-9 combines with J gene TRBJ1-1; no reliable D call. The CDR3 contains 14 residues. V was clipped by 2 bases and J by 1 base, with 8 bases between them. Germline CDR1 and CDR2: SEHNR and FQNEAQ (reference sequence). The CDR3 reads CASSLTPRNTEAFF. The CDR3 DNA reads TGTGCCAGCAGCTTAACGCCGCGGAACACTGAAGCTTTCTTT.

The chain joins TRBV30 to TRBJ1-1; D is unresolved. This CDR3 is built from 13 residues. The germline V gene has CDR1 GTSNPN and CDR2 SVGIG (reference sequence). The V and J ends lost 5 bases and 3 bases respectively, with 13 bases between them. CDR3 DNA sequence: TGTGCCTGGGGATCGGGTGGTTACACTGAAGCTTTCTTT. This codes for CAWGSGGYTEAFF.

V usage is TRBV3-1 (or the pseudogene TRBV3-2) and J usage is TRBJ2-6; D not resolved. Trimming removed 0 bases at V and 4 bases at J, with 13 bases between. Germline CDR1 reads LGHDT; CDR2 reads YNNKEL (reference sequence). The CDR3 is 17 amino acids. The CDR3 here is CASSQELTDPGANVLTF. For the CDR3, the DNA is TGTGCCAGCAGCCAAGAGTTGACCGATCCAGGGGCCAACGTCCTGACTTTC.

This clone was counted between two and nine times. The V and J genes are TRBV3-1 (or the pseudogene TRBV3-2) and TRBJ2-4; tentative D call: TRBD1 (5 bases). CDR3 length: 17 residues. From germline, CDR1 is LGHDT and CDR2 YNNKEL (reference sequence). Trimming shortened V by 4 bases and J by 6 bases, and 22 bases separated the two germline ends. The CDR3 DNA is TGTGCCAGCAGCCTGTCGCAGGGATCACGGAAGATAAACATTCAGTACTTC. Translated: CASSLSQGSRKINIQYF.